These 6 T cell receptor beta chains were all obtained from the same sample, sequenced in a study of regulatory T cells in long-lasting Graves disease. The sample's time point: newly diagnosed GD, antithyroid drugs for less than 3 months. Researchers made the TCR library from RNA that was extracted from PBMCs. Building the TCR beta libraries relied on iRepertoire HTBI primers, and CDR3 regions underwent Arm-PCR. TCRdb re-called the multiplex PCR reads with MiXCR, one entry per CDR3 protein. The sample contains 620,000 or so distinct CDR3 sequences, under 20% of which appear only once. The same sample was also studied in work on T cells in Graves' hyperthyroidism and ophthalmopathy.

The sample consisted of peripheral blood mononuclear cells (PBMCs), taken at new diagnosis, from a patient treated with antithyroid drugs. The receptors were gathered from a woman in her thirties with Graves disease.

The chain is built from TRBV5-1 and TRBJ2-2; 7 nucleotides line up with TRBD1. The CDR3 consists of 14 residues. The trim removed 4 bases at V and 5 bases at J, leaving 5 bases unmatched. Germline loops: CDR1 SGHRS, CDR2 YFSETQ. CDR3 sequence: CASSGQGVTGELFF. In DNA form, the CDR3 reads TGCGCCAGCAGCGGGCAGGGGGTTACCGGGGAGCTGTTTTTT.

Many counts were recorded for this clonotype. V and J are TRBV7-2 and TRBJ2-5; D is possibly TRBD2 (6 bases). Germline CDR1 and CDR2: SGHTA and FQGNSA. V lost 2 bases to trimming and J lost 5 bases, with 9 bases between them. The CDR3 consists of 13 residues. The CDR3 DNA is TGTGCCAGCAGCTTAACTAGCTTTGAGACCCAGTACTTC. Translation: CASSLTSFETQYF. The whole variable domain, filled in from reference TRBV7-2 and TRBJ2-5, reads GAGVSQSPSNKVTEKGKDVELRCDPISGHTALYWYRQSLGQGLEFLIYFQGNSAPDKSGLPSDRFSAERTGGSVSTLTIQRTQQEDSAVYLCASSLTSFETQYFGPGTRLLVL.

This chain links TRBV6-2 or TRBV6-3 with TRBJ2-5, with D tentatively TRBD1 (6 bases). The germline V and J ends were trimmed by 5 bases and 9 bases, with 10 bases remaining between them. The CDR3 contains 11 residues. Germline CDR1 reads MNHEY; CDR2 reads SVGEGT. The CDR3, as DNA: TGTGCCAGCAGTCAGGGGAAGGCCCAGTACTTC. The encoded protein is CASSQGKAQYF.

This clonotype was observed many times. The chain carries TRBV19 and TRBJ1-5; TRBD1 matches 10 bases. Germline assignment: CDR1 LNHDA and CDR2 SQIVND (reference sequence). This CDR3 region has 17 residues. V lost 6 bases and J lost 5; bases outside the gene matches: 13. The CDR3 reads CASSVRQGASLDQPQHF. The CDR3, as DNA: TGTGCCAGTAGCGTAAGACAGGGGGCTTCATTAGATCAGCCCCAGCATTTT.

This clonotype was counted ten times or more. This chain joins TRBV19 and TRBJ2-2; D assignment may be TRBD1 or TRBD2 (5 bases each). The CDR3 consists of 13 residues. Germline values: CDR1 LNHDA, CDR2 SQIVND (reference sequence). V was trimmed by 6 bases and J by 4 bases, leaving 9 bases between them. The CDR3 is CASSMRGTGELFF. The CDR3 nucleotides read TGTGCCAGTAGCATGAGGGGCACCGGGGAGCTGTTTTTT.

V and J are TRBV7-2 and TRBJ2-2; no clear D gene. Trimming took 2 bases from V and 4 from J, leaving 8 bases between them. CDR3 length: 14 amino acids. The germline V gene has CDR1 SGHTA and CDR2 FQGNSA. CDR3 DNA: TGTGCCAGCAGCTTATGGCGAAGCACCGGGGAGCTGTTTTTT. This translates into CASSLWRSTGELFF.